One sample yielded the 23 T cell receptor beta chains listed below, sequenced in a study of T cells after yellow fever vaccination (dated by TCRdb to 2018 to 2020). The treatment or condition label on this specimen signifies: live attenuated yellow fever vaccine strain. Libraries were built with 5' RACE. Sequencer: Illumina HiSeq 2500. TCRdb handled the public reads itself, with Q25 trimming in fastp and clone calling in MiXCR, and kept productive beta chains. Every distinct CDR3 protein forms one entry, paired with its most common genes and DNA. This sample holds 300,000 to 400,000 distinct CDR3 sequences; roughly 7.5% were observed only once. Jointly, the top ten make up roughly 18% of the sample. The sample in question was PBMCs, obtained roughly 46 days after the first yellow fever vaccination. Receptor source: a man between 18 and 29 years old who received the YFV17D yellow fever vaccine.

This chain links TRBV7-6 with TRBJ2-2; TRBD2 matches 7 bases. CDR1 is SGHVS and CDR2 is FNYEAQ in the germline V gene. CDR3 length equals 15 residues. The junction had 3 bases not matched to a gene; V was cut back by 0 bases and J by 5 bases. DNA of the CDR3: TGTGCCAGCAGCTTAGCAGGGAGGGATACCGGGGAGCTGTTTTTT. Translating it yields CASSLAGRDTGELFF.

A few counts support this clonotype. The rearrangement uses TRBV20-1 and TRBJ1-5; possibly TRBD1 for D (5 bases). V was trimmed by 5 bases and J by 6 bases, leaving 17 bases between them. This CDR3 contains 14 residues. The germline V gene encodes CDR1 DFQATT and CDR2 SNEGSKA (reference sequence). CDR3 sequence (DNA): TGCAGTGCTGTGAATGGGGGGTCAGGTCAGCCCCAGCATTTT. Amino acids: CSAVNGGSGQPQHF.

There are a few counts of this clonotype. The chain joins TRBV20-1 to TRBJ2-7, with a weak D call TRBD1 (8 bases). This CDR3 is 14 amino acids long. From germline, CDR1 is DFQATT and CDR2 SNEGSKA (reference sequence). Trimming took 6 bases from V and 1 from J, leaving 16 bases between them. CDR3 bases: TGCAGTGCCACCCACAGGGGGGGGTCCTACGAGCAGTACGTC. Protein product: CSATHRGGSYEQYV.

Only a few counts were recorded for this clonotype. The chain uses TRBV7-9 and TRBJ1-2; D might be TRBD1 (5 bases). Germline V lookup: CDR1 SEHNR, CDR2 FQNEAQ (reference sequence). V lost 5 bases and J 8 bases, leaving 15 bases between the germline ends. CDR3 length equals 13 residues. The CDR3 protein is CASSPNGADGYTF. DNA for the CDR3: TGTGCCAGCAGCCCTAATGGGGCAGACGGCTACACCTTC.

This clonotype was detected only a few times. The rearrangement uses TRBV11-2 and TRBJ2-6; 7 positions match TRBD1. The ends lost 7 bases at V and 0 bases at J; junction bases unmatched: 18. The length of the CDR3 is 20 residues. Looked up from germline, CDR1 is SGHAT and CDR2 is FQNNGV. The CDR3 loop reads CASIGGSYGTAISGANVLTF. DNA of the CDR3: TGTGCCAGCATCGGAGGCAGTTACGGGACAGCCATCTCTGGGGCCAACGTCCTGACTTTC.

The V gene is TRBV6-5, the J gene TRBJ2-1; D ambiguous. In germline, CDR1 is MNHEY, CDR2 SVGAGI. The V end was cut by 0 bases, the J end by 10 bases, with 10 bases between. The CDR3 runs to 13 residues. CDR3 sequence (DNA): TGTGCCAGCAGTTACTCGGTCTCTTTGGAGCAGTTCTTC. Protein: CASSYSVSLEQFF.

The rearrangement uses TRBV7-6 and TRBJ1-5; 9 bases line up with TRBD1. CDR1 and CDR2 (germline): SGHVS, FNYEAQ. Losses at the gene ends were 5 bases for V and 7 bases for J; bases not matched to a gene: 9. CDR3 length: 15 amino acids. CDR3 in amino acids: CASSARTGVNQPQHF. The CDR3 DNA follows: TGTGCCAGCAGCGCCCGGACAGGGGTCAACCAGCCCCAGCATTTT.

This clonotype came up many times. V is TRBV5-1 and J is TRBJ1-3; D not resolved. Trimming took off 1 base at V and 3 bases at J, with 5 bases between the two ends. CDR1 is SGHRS and CDR2 is YFSETQ in the germline V gene. The CDR3 extends over 13 amino acids. Here the CDR3 DNA reads TGCGCCAGCAGCTTGACAGTTGGAAACACCATATATTTT. Encoded protein: CASSLTVGNTIYF. The full variable domain, in which reference TRBV5-1 and TRBJ1-3 provide the parts outside the CDR3, is KAGVTQTPRYLIKTRGQQVTLSCSPISGHRSVSWYQQTPGQGLQFLFEYFSETQRNKGNFPGRFSGRQFSNSRSEMNVSTLELGDSALYLCASSLTVGNTIYFGEGSWLTVV.

Comment on this clonotype: It may be a read error: a sequence one base away is much more abundant. The chain is built from TRBV20-1 and TRBJ1-4; D is unresolved. From germline, CDR1 is DFQATT and CDR2 SNEGSKA (reference sequence). The CDR3 has 13 residues. Here the CDR3 DNA reads TGCAGTGCTAGACGGGCGGTCCATGAAAAACTGTCTTTT. Encoded protein: CSARRAVHEKLSF.

This clonotype showed up just a few times. The rearrangement uses TRBV7-2 and TRBJ1-4; D call uncertain. Germline-derived CDR1 and CDR2 are SGHTA and FQGNSA. Trimming took 2 bases from V and 5 from J, leaving 12 bases between them. The CDR3 runs 15 residues. This CDR3 is CASSLTSSPNEKLFF. DNA for the CDR3: TGTGCCAGCAGCTTAACGAGTTCGCCAAATGAAAAACTGTTTTTT.

The sample holds a few counts of this clonotype. V gene TRBV5-5 combines with J gene TRBJ1-5; a weak D match, TRBD1 (5 bases). The V gene lost 0 bases and the J gene lost 3 bases, with 7 bases spanning the gap. CDR1 and CDR2 from the germline V gene are SGHKS and YYEKEE (reference sequence). The CDR3 runs to 14 residues. CDR3 DNA: TGTGCCAGCAGCTTGGTGACAGACAATCAGCCCCAGCATTTT. The encoded protein is CASSLVTDNQPQHF.

This clonotype was picked up many times. This chain links TRBV28 with TRBJ2-1; TRBD2 matches at 8 bases. The germline gives CDR1 MDHEN, CDR2 SYDVKM. V dropped 2 bases and J dropped 3; count of bases not matched to a gene: 15. The CDR3 length is 19 residues. The CDR3 DNA is TGTGCCAGCAGTTTAGGGCAGTCCTCAGCGGGGGCCCTCTACAATGAGCAGTTCTTC. Translated: CASSLGQSSAGALYNEQFF.

The chain links TRBV7-2 to TRBJ1-4; D remains unclear. V lost 6 bases to trimming and J lost 10 bases, with 15 bases between them. Germline lookup yields CDR1 SGHTA and CDR2 FQGNSA. The CDR3 has 13 residues. The CDR3 region has the DNA TGTGCCAGCAGTGAGTTGGTTAGAGGAAAACTGTTTTTT. Translation: CASSELVRGKLFF.

The table lists this clonotype with a few counts. V is TRBV4-2 and J is TRBJ2-1, with 10 bases identical to TRBD2. V trimming: 4 bases; J trimming: 4 bases; junction bases outside the gene matches: 10. This CDR3 comprises 17 residues. Germline V CDR1 and CDR2: LGHNA, YNFKEQ. DNA for the CDR3: TGTGCCAGCAGCCCCCACCGCGGACTAGCGGAGTACAATGAGCAGTTCTTC. Translated: CASSPHRGLAEYNEQFF.

This clonotype was observed a handful of times. The rearrangement joins TRBV12-5 to TRBJ2-3; D is unresolved. Germline loops: CDR1 LGHNT, CDR2 FRNRAP. This CDR3 has 11 amino acids. V lost 1 base and J lost 9, with 5 bases in between. DNA for the CDR3: TGTGCTAGTGGTTTGGGGAGCACGCAGTATTTT. It is translated as CASGLGSTQYF.

The rearrangement uses TRBV4-3 and TRBJ2-7; possibly TRBD1 or TRBD2 for D (6 bases each). Between the trimmed V and J ends, which lost 3 bases and 0 bases, there was a span of 15 bases. The CDR3 spans 16 residues. Germline V gene data show CDR1 as LGHNA and CDR2 as YSLEER. The CDR3 sequence: CASSQVVGGSSYEQYF. The CDR3 DNA follows: TGCGCCAGCAGCCAGGTAGTGGGGGGCAGCTCCTACGAGCAGTACTTC.

J is TRBJ2-5 and V is TRBV29-1; D gene uncertain. This CDR3 has 11 residues. In germline, CDR1 is SQVTM, CDR2 ANQGSEA. Trimming cost V 7 bases and J 5 bases, with 11 bases left between them. The CDR3 is CSARPAETQYF. The DNA of the CDR3 is TGCAGCGCGAGGCCGGCGGAGACCCAGTACTTC. Combining the CDR3 with reference TRBV29-1 and TRBJ2-5 gives the whole variable domain SAVISQKPSRDICQRGTSLTIQCQVDSQVTMMFWYRQQPGQSLTLIATANQGSEATYESGFVIDKFPISRPNLTFSTLTVSNMSPEDSSIYLCSARPAETQYFGPGTRLLVL.

V usage is TRBV7-2 and J usage is TRBJ1-2; D not certain. The V and J ends lost 2 bases and 2 bases respectively, with 9 bases between them. Germline V gene data show CDR1 as SGHTA and CDR2 as FQGNSA. The CDR3 runs 14 residues. In DNA, the CDR3 is TGTGCCAGCAGCTTAATTACCAGGAACTATGGCTACACCTTC. Translating it yields CASSLITRNYGYTF.

The sample holds many counts of this clonotype. V usage is TRBV29-1 and J usage is TRBJ1-1, with TRBD1 matching 7 bases. Germline-derived CDR1 and CDR2 are SQVTM and ANQGSEA. Trimming removed 4 bases from V and 7 bases from J; junction bases left unmatched: 12. The CDR3 is made up of 14 amino acids. The CDR3 spells CSVAPRQGRGEAFF. The CDR3 region has the DNA TGCAGCGTTGCTCCTAGACAGGGTAGGGGTGAAGCTTTCTTT.

There are many counts of this clonotype. In DNA, the CDR3 is TGTGCCAGCAGCGTGGGACTAGCGGGGTCGAACACCGGGGAGCTGTTTTTT. Its translation is CASSVGLAGSNTGELFF. The chain links TRBV5-4 to TRBJ2-2, with 13 nucleotides matching TRBD2. From germline, CDR1 is SGHNT and CDR2 YYREEE (reference sequence). Trimming at V came to 4 bases and at J to 0 bases, leaving 3 bases not matched to a gene. The CDR3 runs to 17 residues.

This clonotype has a count of ten or more. V usage is TRBV2 and J usage is TRBJ2-7; 10 bases fit TRBD1. Per the germline V gene, CDR1 is SNHLY and CDR2 is FYNNEI. V trimming: 2 bases; J trimming: 0 bases; junction bases outside the gene matches: 4. This CDR3 spans 16 amino acids. This CDR3 is CASSEWDRGYSYEQYV. The DNA for the CDR3 is TGTGCCAGCAGTGAATGGGACAGGGGCTACTCCTACGAGCAGTACGTC.

This clonotype was picked up a small number of times. The chain carries TRBV6-2 or TRBV6-3 and TRBJ2-2; TRBD1 or TRBD2 may be the D gene (6 bases each). V was trimmed by 6 bases and J by 3 bases, leaving 14 bases between them. The CDR3 is 15 amino acids. Germline-derived CDR1 and CDR2 are MNHEY and SVGEGT. This chain's CDR3 is CASSIGGLDTGELFF. The CDR3 region has the DNA TGTGCCAGCAGCATAGGGGGGTTGGACACCGGGGAGCTGTTTTTT.

This clonotype was picked up many times. V and J are TRBV18 and TRBJ1-1, with 7 positions matching TRBD1. This CDR3 has 14 residues. The junction had 9 bases not matched to a gene; V was cut back by 0 bases and J by 11 bases. Germline loops: CDR1 KGHSH, CDR2 LQKENI. CDR3: CASSPPTGTNGAFF. The CDR3 nucleotides are TGTGCCAGCTCACCACCGACAGGGACTAACGGGGCTTTCTTT.